The following is a T cell receptor beta chain sequence with its context. Its target is not known. This record comes from a study of blood T cells in healthy people across ages. Overall study results and limits: Unknown CMV status may confound age-related changes in expanded clones. It was held that the diversity estimates obtained from one million T cells were underestimates. Diversity of TCR beta per million T cells declined in a roughly linear way with age.

Drawn from each donor were approximately 9.5 milliliters of peripheral blood. V dropped 6 bases and J dropped 8 bases, with 20 bases sitting between them. Germline assignment: CDR1 SQVTM and CDR2 ANQGSEA. This CDR3 region has 14 residues. PCR was performed a second time for 7 to 11 cycles using a sample-barcoded 5' primer and a J-beta primer mix. MiXCR, applied by TCRdb to the 5' RACE reads, yields one record per CDR3 protein. This sample has 650,000 to 700,000 distinct CDR3 sequences; roughly half occur once, and the top ten carry about 14%. The source material was blood. The V and J genes are TRBV29-1 and TRBJ2-1, with a weak D call TRBD2 (7 bases). This sequence was found in an elderly woman in good health. The CDR3 loop is CSVGGGWQIDEQFF. For the CDR3, the DNA is TGCAGCGTGGGAGGGGGTTGGCAAATCGATGAGCAGTTCTTC.